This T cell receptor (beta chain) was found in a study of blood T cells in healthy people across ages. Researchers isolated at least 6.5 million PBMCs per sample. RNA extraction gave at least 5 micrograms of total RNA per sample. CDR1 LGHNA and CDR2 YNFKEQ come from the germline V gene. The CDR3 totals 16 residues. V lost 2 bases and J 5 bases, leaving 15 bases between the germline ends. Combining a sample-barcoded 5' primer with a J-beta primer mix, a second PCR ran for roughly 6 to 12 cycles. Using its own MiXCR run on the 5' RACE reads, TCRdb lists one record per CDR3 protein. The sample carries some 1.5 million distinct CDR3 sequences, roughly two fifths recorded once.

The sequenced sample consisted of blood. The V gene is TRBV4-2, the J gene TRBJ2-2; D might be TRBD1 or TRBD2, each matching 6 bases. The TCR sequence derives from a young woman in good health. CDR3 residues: CASSQPWRGVTGELFF. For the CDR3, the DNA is TGTGCCAGCAGCCAACCCTGGAGGGGGGTTACCGGGGAGCTGTTTTTT.